One and the same sample provided the 29 T cell receptor beta chains below, sequenced in a study of T cell responses to AZD1222 COVID-19 vaccine. Method: immunoSEQ multiplex PCR; TCRdb's copy keeps in-frame clones and lacks some. The sample carries approximately 96,000 clones, around nine tenths recorded once. The sample in question was peripheral blood, obtained 28 days after the second AZD1222 dose. Receptor source: an adult who received the AZD1222 COVID-19 vaccine.

The chain is built from TRBV6-5 and TRBJ1-2; D is unresolved. Germline-derived CDR1 and CDR2 are MNHEY and SVGAGI. This CDR3 is built from 16 residues. V shed 3 bases and J shed 0 bases, with 14 bases lying between them. CDR3 DNA: TGTGCCAGCAGTTATGAATATAGATGGGCTAACTATGGCTACACCTTC. Amino acids: CASSYEYRWANYGYTF.

The rearrangement joins TRBV5-1 to TRBJ1-5; weak D call: TRBD1 (5 bases). The CDR3 has 14 amino acids. Germline assignment: CDR1 SGHRS and CDR2 YFSETQ. V was clipped by 0 bases and J by 6 bases, with 10 bases between them. The CDR3, as DNA: TGCGCCAGCAGCTTGGACGGGGGGAGTCAGCCCCAGCATTTT. Its protein is CASSLDGGSQPQHF.

The chain is built from TRBV6-5 and TRBJ1-3; D not resolved. Trimming left V 1 base short and J 0 bases short, with 7 bases between. The CDR3 has 15 residues. Germline assignment: CDR1 MNHEY and CDR2 SVGAGI. DNA of the CDR3: TGTGCCAGCAGTTACTATGAGAACTCTGGAAACACCATATATTTT. Its translation is CASSYYENSGNTIYF.

Concerning this clone: Other DNA sequences from this sample encode an identical CDR3 as well. J is TRBJ2-5 and V is TRBV5-1; no reliable D call. The CDR3 contains 13 residues. Germline CDR1 is SGHRS and CDR2 is YFSETQ. V lost 0 bases to trimming and J lost 2 bases, with 5 bases between them. The chain's CDR3 is CASSLVRQETQYF. Here the CDR3 DNA reads TGCGCCAGCAGCTTGGTAAGACAAGAGACCCAGTACTTC.

This chain links TRBV13 with TRBJ2-1; a possible D gene is TRBD2 (6 bases). The CDR3 is made up of 12 amino acids. Trimming pared 5 bases from V and 10 bases from J, leaving 12 bases between. Germline loops: CDR1 PRHDT, CDR2 FYEKMQ (reference sequence). The CDR3 region has the DNA TGTGCCAGCAGCCCAATACGGGGGGAGCAGTTCTTC. Protein: CASSPIRGEQFF.

This rearrangement joins TRBV28 to TRBJ1-2; 7 bases fit TRBD1. Trimming removed 5 bases from V and 3 bases from J; junction bases left unmatched: 3. In germline, CDR1 is MDHEN, CDR2 SYDVKM. The CDR3 spans 13 residues. The CDR3 DNA reads as TGTGCCAGCAGTCCCGACAGGGACTATGGCTACACCTTC. Amino acid sequence: CASSPDRDYGYTF.

The CDR3: CASSPSGGRTEAFF. CDR3 in DNA: TGTGCCAGCAGCCCCTCGGGGGGAAGGACTGAAGCTTTCTTT. The chain uses TRBV6-5 and TRBJ1-1, with D tentatively TRBD1 (5 bases). This CDR3 region has 14 residues. Germline values: CDR1 MNHEY, CDR2 SVGAGI. The V gene lost 6 bases and the J gene lost 5 bases, with 16 bases spanning the gap.

The V gene is TRBV5-1, the J gene TRBJ1-4; tentative D call: TRBD1 (5 bases). Trimming removed 1 base at V and 3 bases at J, with 10 bases between. CDR1 is SGHRS and CDR2 is YFSETQ in the germline V gene. The CDR3 runs 15 residues. The CDR3 DNA reads as TGCGCCAGCAGCTTGAACCCGGGGCCTAATGAAAAACTGTTTTTT. This translates into CASSLNPGPNEKLFF.

The chain recombines TRBV11-3 with TRBJ2-1; D is possibly TRBD1 (5 bases). The CDR3 has 12 amino acids. The germline V gene has CDR1 SGHNT and CDR2 YENEEA. With 1 base removed from V and 10 bases from J, the gap between germline ends came to 8 bases. The CDR3 nucleotides read TGTGCCAGCAGCTTAGTGGGGCGCGAGCAGTTCTTC. This translates into CASSLVGREQFF. Looking up the rest from reference TRBV11-3 and TRBJ2-1 gives the full variable domain: EAGVVQSPRYKIIEKKQPVAFWCNPISGHNTLYWYLQNLGQGPELLIRYENEEAVDDSQLPKDRFSAERLKGVDSTLKIQPAELGDSAVYLCASSLVGREQFFGPGTRLTVL.

The genes are TRBV9 and TRBJ1-3; no definite D call. Germline V CDR1 and CDR2: SGDLS, YYNGEE. CDR3 length: 15 residues. The V end lost 0 bases, the J end lost 1 base, and 8 bases lay between the germline ends. The CDR3 reads CASSVGPESGNTIYF. The DNA for the CDR3 is TGTGCCAGCAGCGTAGGGCCCGAATCTGGAAACACCATATATTTT.

The chain carries TRBV7-3 and TRBJ1-1; D not certain. The V and J ends lost 5 bases and 1 base respectively, with 8 bases between them. CDR3 length: 13 residues. CDR1 SGHTA and CDR2 FQGTGA come from the germline V gene. The CDR3 DNA reads as TGTGCCAGCAGCGGCCCTGAGAACACTGAAGCTTTCTTT. This encodes CASSGPENTEAFF.

The chain employs TRBV28 and TRBJ1-3; a weak D match, TRBD1 (6 bases). V shed 6 bases and J shed 1 base, with 7 bases lying between them. Germline-derived CDR1 and CDR2 are MDHEN and SYDVKM. This CDR3 has 13 residues. CDR3 residues: CASRGGSGNTIYF. CDR3 bases: TGTGCCAGCAGAGGGGGTTCTGGAAACACCATATATTTT. Drawing the rest from reference TRBV28 and TRBJ1-3, the complete variable domain is DVKVTQSSRYLVKRTGEKVFLECVQDMDHENMFWYRQDPGLGLRLIYFSYDVKMKEKGDIPEGYSVSREKKERFSLILESASTNQTSMYLCASRGGSGNTIYFGEGSWLTVV.

The genes are TRBV7-9 and TRBJ2-1, with D perhaps matching TRBD2 (6 bases). Germline V lookup: CDR1 SEHNR, CDR2 FQNEAQ (reference sequence). V lost 3 bases and J lost 3, with 9 bases in between. The CDR3 is 14 residues long. The CDR3 DNA sequence: TGTGCCAGCAGCTTCCCTAGCGACTACAATGAGCAGTTCTTC. It specifies CASSFPSDYNEQFF.

The chain joins TRBV7-3 to TRBJ2-1; 15 bases fit TRBD2. Germline trimming cut 5 bases from V and 7 bases from J; bases unmatched to any gene: 6. Per the germline V gene, CDR1 is SGHTA and CDR2 is FQGTGA. This CDR3 has 16 amino acids. CDR3 protein: CASSPRTSGGANEQFF. Here the CDR3 DNA reads TGTGCCAGCAGCCCGAGGACTAGCGGGGGGGCAAATGAGCAGTTCTTC.

The chain recombines TRBV28 with TRBJ1-4; 9 bases are shared with TRBD1. From germline, CDR1 is MDHEN and CDR2 SYDVKM. V shed 6 bases and J 8 bases; nucleotides not matched to a gene: 7. This CDR3 contains 14 residues. CDR3 DNA: TGTGCCAGCAGAGTAGCCGGGACAGGGGAAAAACTGTTTTTT. Its protein is CASRVAGTGEKLFF.

V gene TRBV30 combines with J gene TRBJ1-6, with D possibly being TRBD1 (6 bases). The CDR3 consists of 14 residues. Deletions cut 4 bases from V and 9 bases from J, with 16 bases between. CDR1 GTSNPN and CDR2 SVGIG come from the germline V gene (reference sequence). The CDR3 DNA reads as TGTGCCTGGACCAAACAGGGCTTAAGTTCACCCCTCCACTTT. The encoded protein is CAWTKQGLSSPLHF.

The chain carries TRBV21-1 and TRBJ1-5. TRBV21-1 corresponds to a pseudogene. The CDR3 spans 16 residues. The CDR3 region is CASSKAEGRQNQPQHF. The CDR3 DNA reads TGTGCCAGCAGCAAAGCTGAGGGTCGACAGAATCAGCCCCAGCATTTT.

This sequence joins TRBV5-1 and TRBJ1-1; 11 positions agree with TRBD1. CDR3 length: 15 residues. The germline V gene has CDR1 SGHRS and CDR2 YFSETQ. Losses at the gene ends were 4 bases for V and 5 bases for J; bases not matched to a gene: 7. Here the CDR3 reads CASSLRTGGGTEAFF. The CDR3 bases are TGCGCCAGCAGCCTGCGGACAGGGGGCGGAACTGAAGCTTTCTTT.

The chain links TRBV6-5 to TRBJ2-1; the D call may be TRBD1 or TRBD2 (5 bases each). The CDR3 runs to 13 residues. Trimming shortened V by 2 bases and J by 12 bases, and 14 bases separated the two germline ends. From germline, CDR1 is MNHEY and CDR2 SVGAGI. This CDR3 is CASSYSRHGGQFF. The CDR3 bases are TGTGCCAGCAGTTACAGCCGCCATGGGGGGCAGTTCTTC.

V is TRBV11-2 and J is TRBJ1-1; D is unclear. CDR1 and CDR2 from the germline V gene are SGHAT and FQNNGV. Trimming removed 6 bases from V and 4 bases from J, with 12 bases in between. The CDR3 covers 13 residues. The CDR3 loop reads CASRPVAGTEAFF. The CDR3 nucleotides are TGTGCCAGCAGGCCCGTCGCGGGCACTGAAGCTTTCTTT.

The CDR3 is CAWNFGNTIYF. Here the CDR3 DNA reads TGTGCCTGGAATTTCGGAAACACCATATATTTT. The chain joins TRBV30 to TRBJ1-3; D gene unclear. V was clipped by 4 bases and J by 4 bases, with 5 bases between them. Germline V CDR1 and CDR2: GTSNPN, SVGIG (reference sequence). The CDR3 totals 11 residues.

J is TRBJ2-1 and V is TRBV11-2, with D perhaps matching TRBD1 or TRBD2 (5 bases each). Germline V gene sequence: CDR1 SGHAT, CDR2 FQNNGV. V shed 7 bases and J shed 5 bases, with 18 bases lying between them. This CDR3 has 15 amino acids. CDR3 region: CASTLWDAGNNEQFF. In nucleotides, the CDR3 is TGTGCCAGCACCCTATGGGACGCCGGGAACAATGAGCAGTTCTTC.

The chain employs TRBV6-5 and TRBJ1-1, with 7 bases matching TRBD1. This CDR3 region has 14 residues. Germline V CDR1 and CDR2: MNHEY, SVGAGI. After removal of 7 bases from V and 5 bases from J, the junction contained 10 bases not matched to a gene. CDR3 in DNA: TGTGCCAGCAATCCCCAAAGGGGGCGGACTGAAGCTTTCTTT. Protein: CASNPQRGRTEAFF.

The chain joins TRBV3-1 (or the pseudogene TRBV3-2) to TRBJ1-2; a possible D gene is TRBD1 (6 bases). The germline V gene encodes CDR1 LGHDT and CDR2 YNNKEL (reference sequence). The CDR3 runs to 15 residues. Trimming left V 0 bases short and J 2 bases short, with 10 bases between. The CDR3 bases are TGTGCCAGCAGCCAAGATCTCCAGGGGAACTATGGCTACACCTTC. Translation gives CASSQDLQGNYGYTF.

The V gene is TRBV19, the J gene TRBJ1-3; D is unclear. Germline V lookup: CDR1 LNHDA, CDR2 SQIVND (reference sequence). This CDR3 comprises 15 residues. V gave up 4 bases and J gave up 0 bases, with 10 bases separating them. CDR3 nucleotide sequence: TGTGCCAGTAGTACCAATACCGCCTCTGGAAACACCATATATTTT. Its translation: CASSTNTASGNTIYF.

The gene calls are TRBV19 and TRBJ1-1; D is undetermined. Deletions cut 6 bases from V and 1 base from J, with 12 bases between. CDR1 LNHDA and CDR2 SQIVND come from the germline V gene (reference sequence). The CDR3 covers 14 residues. DNA of the CDR3: TGTGCCAGTAGAGACACCGCCAGGAACACTGAAGCTTTCTTT. Translated: CASRDTARNTEAFF.

The J gene is TRBJ2-6, the V gene TRBV7-2, with 8 bases fitting TRBD2. J lost 3 bases, V lost 5 bases, and 9 bases had no gene match. The germline V gene encodes CDR1 SGHTA and CDR2 FQGNSA. The CDR3 has 17 amino acids. In nucleotides, the CDR3 is TGTGCCAGCAGCCCGAAGCGGGAGCTACGTGGGGCCAACGTCCTGACTTTC. Its translation: CASSPKRELRGANVLTF.

This chain joins TRBV6-4 and TRBJ1-2; D is possibly TRBD1 (6 bases). This CDR3 contains 15 residues. Germline CDR1 MRHNA, CDR2 SNTAGT. Trimming cost V 3 bases and J 5 bases, with 16 bases left between them. The CDR3 region is CASSEQQGPTYGYTF. CDR3 bases: TGTGCCAGCAGTGAACAACAGGGACCTACATATGGCTACACCTTC.

CDR3 sequence (DNA): TGTGCCAGCAGTTATAGCGGGGGGTTCAAAAACATTCAGTACTTC. Its translation: CASSYSGGFKNIQYF. The chain combines TRBV6-5 with TRBJ2-4, with 10 bases aligning to TRBD2. With 3 bases clipped from V and 3 bases from J, the junction kept 2 bases outside the gene matches. This CDR3 has 15 residues. In germline, CDR1 is MNHEY, CDR2 SVGAGI.